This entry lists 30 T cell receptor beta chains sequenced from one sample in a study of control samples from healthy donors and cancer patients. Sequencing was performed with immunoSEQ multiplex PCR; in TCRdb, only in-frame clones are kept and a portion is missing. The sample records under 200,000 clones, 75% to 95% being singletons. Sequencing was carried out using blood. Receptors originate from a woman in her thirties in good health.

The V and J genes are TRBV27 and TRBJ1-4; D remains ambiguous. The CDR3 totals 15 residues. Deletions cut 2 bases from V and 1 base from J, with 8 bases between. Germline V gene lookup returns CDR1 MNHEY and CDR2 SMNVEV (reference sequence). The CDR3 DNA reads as TGTGCCAGCAGTTTAGGGTTCGGAACTAATGAAAAACTGTTTTTT. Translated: CASSLGFGTNEKLFF.

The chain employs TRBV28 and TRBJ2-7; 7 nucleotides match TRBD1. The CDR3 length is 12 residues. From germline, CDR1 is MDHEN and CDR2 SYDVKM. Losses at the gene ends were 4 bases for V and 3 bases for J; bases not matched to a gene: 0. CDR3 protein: CASSSGGYEQYF. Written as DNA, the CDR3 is TGTGCCAGCAGTTCAGGGGGCTACGAGCAGTACTTC.

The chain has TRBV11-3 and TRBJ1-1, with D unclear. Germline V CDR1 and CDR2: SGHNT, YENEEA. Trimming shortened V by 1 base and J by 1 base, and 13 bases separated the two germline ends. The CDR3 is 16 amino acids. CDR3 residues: CASSLGVVTGNTEAFF. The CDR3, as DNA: TGTGCCAGCAGCTTAGGAGTAGTTACGGGGAACACTGAAGCTTTCTTT.

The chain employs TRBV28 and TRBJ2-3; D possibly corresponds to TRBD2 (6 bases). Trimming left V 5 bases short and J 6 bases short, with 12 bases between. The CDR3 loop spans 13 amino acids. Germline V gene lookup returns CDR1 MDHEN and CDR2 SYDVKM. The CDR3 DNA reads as TGTGCCAGCAGTGCCCTAGCGCGGGATACGCAGTATTTT. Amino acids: CASSALARDTQYF.

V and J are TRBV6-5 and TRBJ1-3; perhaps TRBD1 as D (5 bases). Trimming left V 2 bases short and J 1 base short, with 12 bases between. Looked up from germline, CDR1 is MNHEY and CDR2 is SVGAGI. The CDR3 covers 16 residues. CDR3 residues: CASSYGPQGSGNTIYF. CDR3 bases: TGTGCCAGCAGTTACGGTCCGCAGGGATCTGGAAACACCATATATTTT.

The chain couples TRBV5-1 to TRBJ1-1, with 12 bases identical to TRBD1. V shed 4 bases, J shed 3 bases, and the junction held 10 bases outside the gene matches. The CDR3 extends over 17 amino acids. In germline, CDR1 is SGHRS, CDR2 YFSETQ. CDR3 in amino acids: CASSPGTGGAGYTEAFF. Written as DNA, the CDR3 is TGCGCCAGCAGCCCCGGGACAGGGGGCGCGGGTTACACTGAAGCTTTCTTT.

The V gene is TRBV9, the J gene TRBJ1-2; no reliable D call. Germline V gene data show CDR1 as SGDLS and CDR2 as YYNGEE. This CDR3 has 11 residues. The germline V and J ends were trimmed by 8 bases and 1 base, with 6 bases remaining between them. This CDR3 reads CASCCNYGYTF. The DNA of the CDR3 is TGTGCCAGTTGTTGTAACTATGGCTACACCTTC.

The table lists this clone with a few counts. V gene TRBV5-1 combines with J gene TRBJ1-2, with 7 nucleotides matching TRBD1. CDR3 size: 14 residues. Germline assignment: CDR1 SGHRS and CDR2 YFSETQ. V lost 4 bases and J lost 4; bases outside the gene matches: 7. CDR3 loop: CASSGSTGSYGYTF. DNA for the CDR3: TGCGCCAGCAGCGGATCGACAGGGTCCTATGGCTACACCTTC. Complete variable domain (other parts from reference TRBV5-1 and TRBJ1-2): KAGVTQTPRYLIKTRGQQVTLSCSPISGHRSVSWYQQTPGQGLQFLFEYFSETQRNKGNFPGRFSGRQFSNSRSEMNVSTLELGDSALYLCASSGSTGSYGYTFGSGTRLTVV.

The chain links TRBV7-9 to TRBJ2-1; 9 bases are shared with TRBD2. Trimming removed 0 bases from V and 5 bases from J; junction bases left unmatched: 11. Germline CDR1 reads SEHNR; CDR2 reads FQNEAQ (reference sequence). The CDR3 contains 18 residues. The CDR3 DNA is TGTGCCAGCAGCTTAGCATTAGCGGGAGTGTCGGGGAACAATGAGCAGTTCTTC. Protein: CASSLALAGVSGNNEQFF.

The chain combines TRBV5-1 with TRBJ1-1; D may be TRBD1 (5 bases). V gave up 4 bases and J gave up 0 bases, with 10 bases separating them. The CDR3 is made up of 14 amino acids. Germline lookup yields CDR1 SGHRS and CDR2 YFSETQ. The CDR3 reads CASSVGDVNTEAFF. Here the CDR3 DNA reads TGCGCCAGCAGCGTAGGGGACGTGAACACTGAAGCTTTCTTT.

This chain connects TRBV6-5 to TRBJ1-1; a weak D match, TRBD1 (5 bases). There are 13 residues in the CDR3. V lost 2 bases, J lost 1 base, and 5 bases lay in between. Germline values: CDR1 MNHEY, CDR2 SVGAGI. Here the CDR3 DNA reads TGTGCCAGCAGTTACAGGGGGAACACTGAAGCTTTCTTT. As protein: CASSYRGNTEAFF.

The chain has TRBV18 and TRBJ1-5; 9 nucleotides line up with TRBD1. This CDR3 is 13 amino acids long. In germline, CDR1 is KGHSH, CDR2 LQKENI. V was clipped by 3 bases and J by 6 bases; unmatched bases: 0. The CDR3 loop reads CASSPDRGQPQHF. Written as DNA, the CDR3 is TGTGCCAGCTCACCGGACAGGGGTCAGCCCCAGCATTTT. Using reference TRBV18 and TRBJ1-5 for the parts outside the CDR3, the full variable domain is NAGVMQNPRHLVRRRGQEARLRCSPMKGHSHVYWYRQLPEEGLKFMVYLQKENIIDESGMPKERFSAEFPKEGPSILRIQQVVRGDSAAYFCASSPDRGQPQHFGDGTRLSIL.

The CDR3 DNA reads TGTGCCAGCAGCTTGGCACAGACTGGAAACACCATATATTTT. Translating gives CASSLAQTGNTIYF. The chain links TRBV5-5 to TRBJ1-3, with D uncertain. V was clipped by 0 bases and J by 2 bases, with 6 bases between them. The CDR3 is 14 residues long. Germline V gene sequence: CDR1 SGHKS, CDR2 YYEKEE (reference sequence).

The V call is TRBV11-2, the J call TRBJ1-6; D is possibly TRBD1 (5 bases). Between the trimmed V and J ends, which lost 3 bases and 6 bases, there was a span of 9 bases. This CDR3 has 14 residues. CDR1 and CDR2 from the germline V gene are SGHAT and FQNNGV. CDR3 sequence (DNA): TGTGCCAGCAGCTTGCCGGGGCTTAATTCACCCCTCCACTTT. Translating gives CASSLPGLNSPLHF.

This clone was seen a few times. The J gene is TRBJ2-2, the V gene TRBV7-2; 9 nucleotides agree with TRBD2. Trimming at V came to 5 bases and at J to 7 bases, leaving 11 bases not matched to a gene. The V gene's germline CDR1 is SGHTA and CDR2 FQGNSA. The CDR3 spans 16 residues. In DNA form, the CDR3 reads TGTGCCAGCAGCCCCCCGGGACTAGCATGGGGCGGGGAGCTGTTTTTT. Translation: CASSPPGLAWGGELFF.

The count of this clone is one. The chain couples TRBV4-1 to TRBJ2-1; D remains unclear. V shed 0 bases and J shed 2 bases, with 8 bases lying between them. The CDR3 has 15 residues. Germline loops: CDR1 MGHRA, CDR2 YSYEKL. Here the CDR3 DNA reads TGCGCCAGCAGCCAAGATCCTCTAGCCTACAATGAGCAGTTCTTC. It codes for CASSQDPLAYNEQFF.

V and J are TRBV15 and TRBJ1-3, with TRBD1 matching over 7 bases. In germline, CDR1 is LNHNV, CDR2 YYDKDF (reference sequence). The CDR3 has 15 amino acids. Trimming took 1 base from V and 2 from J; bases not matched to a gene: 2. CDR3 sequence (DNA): TGTGCCACCAGCAGAGGTGGGACAGCTGGAAACACCATATATTTT. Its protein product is CATSRGGTAGNTIYF. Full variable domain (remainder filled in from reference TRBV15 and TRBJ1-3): DAMVIQNPRYQVTQFGKPVTLSCSQTLNHNVMYWYQQKSSQAPKLLFHYYDKDFNNEADTPDNFQSRRPNTSFCFLDIRSPGLGDTAMYLCATSRGGTAGNTIYFGEGSWLTVV.

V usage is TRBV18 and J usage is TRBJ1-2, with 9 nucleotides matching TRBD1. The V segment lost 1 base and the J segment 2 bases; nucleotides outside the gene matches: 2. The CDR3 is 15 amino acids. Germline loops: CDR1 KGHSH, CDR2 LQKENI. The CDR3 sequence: CASSPLDRGNYGYTF. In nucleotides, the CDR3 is TGTGCCAGCTCACCACTGGACAGGGGAAACTATGGCTACACCTTC.

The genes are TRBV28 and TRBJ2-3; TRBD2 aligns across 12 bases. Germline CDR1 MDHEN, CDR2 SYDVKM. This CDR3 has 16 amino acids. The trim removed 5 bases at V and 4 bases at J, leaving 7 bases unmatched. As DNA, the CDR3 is TGTGCCAGCAGTACCCGACTAGCGGGAGTCTCAGATACGCAGTATTTT. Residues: CASSTRLAGVSDTQYF.

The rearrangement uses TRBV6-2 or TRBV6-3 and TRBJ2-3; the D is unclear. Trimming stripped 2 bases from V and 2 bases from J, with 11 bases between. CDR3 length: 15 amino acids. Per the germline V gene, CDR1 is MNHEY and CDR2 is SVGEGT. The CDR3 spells CASSYEDKITDTQYF. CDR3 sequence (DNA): TGTGCCAGCAGTTACGAAGACAAAATCACAGATACGCAGTATTTT.

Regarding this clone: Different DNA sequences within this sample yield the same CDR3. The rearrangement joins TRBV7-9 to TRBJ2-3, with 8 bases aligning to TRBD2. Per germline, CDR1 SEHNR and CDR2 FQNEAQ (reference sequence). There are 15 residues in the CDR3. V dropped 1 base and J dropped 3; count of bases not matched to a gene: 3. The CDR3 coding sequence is TGTGCCAGCAGCTTAGGGAGCGGGGGTACAGATACGCAGTATTTT. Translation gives CASSLGSGGTDTQYF.

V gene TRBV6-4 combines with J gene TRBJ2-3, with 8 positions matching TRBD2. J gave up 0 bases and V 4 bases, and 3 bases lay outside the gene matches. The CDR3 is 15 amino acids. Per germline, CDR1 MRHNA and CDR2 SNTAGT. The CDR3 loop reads CASSVRGGSTDTQYF. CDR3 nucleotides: TGTGCCAGCAGTGTTCGGGGGGGGAGCACAGATACGCAGTATTTT.

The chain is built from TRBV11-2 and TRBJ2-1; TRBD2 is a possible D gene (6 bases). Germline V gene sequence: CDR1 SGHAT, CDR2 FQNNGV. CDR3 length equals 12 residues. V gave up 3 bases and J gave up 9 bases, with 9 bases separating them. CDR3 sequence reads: CASSLGEAEQFF. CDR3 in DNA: TGTGCCAGCAGCTTGGGGGAGGCTGAGCAGTTCTTC.

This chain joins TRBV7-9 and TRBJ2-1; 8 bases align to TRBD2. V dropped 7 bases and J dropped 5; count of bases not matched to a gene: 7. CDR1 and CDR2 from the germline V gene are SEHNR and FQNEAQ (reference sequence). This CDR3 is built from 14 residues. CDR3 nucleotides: TGTGCCAGCAACCTCCCAGCGGGAGACAATGAGCAGTTCTTC. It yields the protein CASNLPAGDNEQFF.

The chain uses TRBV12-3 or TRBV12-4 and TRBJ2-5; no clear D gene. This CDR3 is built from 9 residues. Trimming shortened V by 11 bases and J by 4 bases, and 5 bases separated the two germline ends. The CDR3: CAGRETQYF. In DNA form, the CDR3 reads TGTGCCGGCCGAGAGACCCAGTACTTC.

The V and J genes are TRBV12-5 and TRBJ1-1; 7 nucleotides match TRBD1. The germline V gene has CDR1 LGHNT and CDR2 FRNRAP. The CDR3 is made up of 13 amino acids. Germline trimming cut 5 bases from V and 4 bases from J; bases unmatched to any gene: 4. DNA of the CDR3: TGTGCTAGTGGTACCAGACAGGGCACTGAAGCTTTCTTT. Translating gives CASGTRQGTEAFF.

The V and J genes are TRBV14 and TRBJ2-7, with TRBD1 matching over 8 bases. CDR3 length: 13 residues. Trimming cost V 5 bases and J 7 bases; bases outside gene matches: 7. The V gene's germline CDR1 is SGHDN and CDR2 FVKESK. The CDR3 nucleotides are TGTGCCAGCAGCGTACAGGGGGTGGTGGAGCAGTACTTC. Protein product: CASSVQGVVEQYF.

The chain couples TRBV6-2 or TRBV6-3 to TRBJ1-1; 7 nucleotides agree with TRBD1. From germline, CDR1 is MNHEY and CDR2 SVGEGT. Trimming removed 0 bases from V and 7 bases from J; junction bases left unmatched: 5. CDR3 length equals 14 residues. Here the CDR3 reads CASSYSEGADEAFF. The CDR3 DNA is TGTGCCAGCAGTTACTCGGAGGGGGCAGATGAAGCTTTCTTT.

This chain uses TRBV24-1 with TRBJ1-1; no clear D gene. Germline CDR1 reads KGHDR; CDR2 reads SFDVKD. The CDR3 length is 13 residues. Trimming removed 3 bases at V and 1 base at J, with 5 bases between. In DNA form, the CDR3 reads TGTGCCACCAGTGATCTTCCGAACACTGAAGCTTTCTTT. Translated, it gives CATSDLPNTEAFF.

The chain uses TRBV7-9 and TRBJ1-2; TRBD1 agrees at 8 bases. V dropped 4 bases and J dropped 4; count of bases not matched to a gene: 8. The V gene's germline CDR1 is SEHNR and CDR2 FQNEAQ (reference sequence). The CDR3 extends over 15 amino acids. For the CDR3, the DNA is TGTGCCAGCAGCTCGGACAGGGAAGATCTCTATGGCTACACCTTC. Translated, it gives CASSSDREDLYGYTF.